The source of this T cell receptor beta chain is a study of T cell responses to AZD1222 COVID-19 vaccine. Repertoires were generated with immunoSEQ multiplex PCR, while TCRdb's copy carries only in-frame clones and drops some. Among around 130,000 clones listed, 75% to 95% were seen once. From germline, CDR1 is MNHEY and CDR2 SMNVEV (reference sequence). V lost 6 bases and J lost 6, with 17 bases in between. The CDR3 has 15 amino acids. About this clone itself: No antigen is known for it.

Study outcomes and limitations: Only a handful of individuals given AZD1222 were seropositive at baseline. In the spike-specific TCR repertoire, nearly half reportedly target unmutated variant regions. Clonal diversity was possibly underestimated, and the donors were mostly white British, with more females.

The sequenced sample was peripheral blood, obtained 28 days after the second AZD1222 dose. V gene TRBV27 combines with J gene TRBJ1-4; D gene uncertain. The clonotype comes from an adult who received the AZD1222 COVID-19 vaccine. Written as DNA, the CDR3 is TGTGCCAGCAGCCCCCGGGAGGGTTGGGATGAAAAACTGTTTTTT. This gives the protein CASSPREGWDEKLFF.